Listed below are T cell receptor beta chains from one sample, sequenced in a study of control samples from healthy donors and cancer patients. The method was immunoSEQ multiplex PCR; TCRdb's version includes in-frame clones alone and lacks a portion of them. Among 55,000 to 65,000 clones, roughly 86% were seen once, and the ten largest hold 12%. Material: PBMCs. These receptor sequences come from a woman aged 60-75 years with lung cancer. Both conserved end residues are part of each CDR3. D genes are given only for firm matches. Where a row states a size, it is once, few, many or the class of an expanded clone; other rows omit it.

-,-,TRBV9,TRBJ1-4,CASSFSVEAEKLFF,TGTGCCAGCAGCTTCTCCGTTGAGGCTGAAAAACTGTTTTTT
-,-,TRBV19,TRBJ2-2,CASQRQANTGELFF,TGTGCCAGCCAGAGACAGGCTAACACCGGGGAGCTGTTTTTT
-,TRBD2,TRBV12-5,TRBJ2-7,CASGLGWRGASYEQYF,TGTGCTAGTGGTTTGGGGTGGCGGGGGGCCTCCTACGAGCAGTACTTC
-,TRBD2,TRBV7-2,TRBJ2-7,CASSLGPSGGREQYF,TGTGCCAGCAGCTTAGGGCCTAGCGGGGGGCGGGAGCAGTACTTC
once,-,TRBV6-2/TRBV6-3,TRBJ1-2,CASSQEDYGYTF,TGTGCCAGCAGTCAGGAGGACTATGGCTACACCTTC
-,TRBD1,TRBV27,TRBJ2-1,CASSFIEQGPKRYEQFF,TGTGCCAGCAGTTTTATCGAACAGGGGCCTAAGCGGTATGAGCAGTTCTTC
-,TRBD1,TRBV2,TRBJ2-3,CASPGQGAVSTDTQYF,TGTGCCAGTCCCGGACAGGGGGCTGTTAGTACAGATACGCAGTATTTT
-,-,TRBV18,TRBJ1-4,CASSRFREDNEKLFF,TGTGCCAGCTCACGGTTCAGGGAGGATAATGAAAAACTGTTTTTT
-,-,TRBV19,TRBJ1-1,CASSRGTTEAFF,TGTGCCAGTAGCAGAGGAACCACTGAAGCTTTCTTT
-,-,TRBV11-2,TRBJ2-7,CASSFNREPYF,TGTGCCAGCAGCTTCAACAGGGAGCCGTACTTC
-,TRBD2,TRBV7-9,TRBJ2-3,CASSLDRPSGRASTDTQYF,TGTGCCAGCAGCTTAGACAGGCCTAGCGGGAGGGCCAGCACAGATACGCAGTATTTT
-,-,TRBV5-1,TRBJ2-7,CASSWGTPSYEQYF,TGCGCCAGCAGCTGGGGGACGCCCTCCTACGAGCAGTACTTC
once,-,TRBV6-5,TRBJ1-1,CASSYSLNGGNTEAFF,TGTGCCAGCAGTTACTCCCTCAATGGGGGAAACACTGAAGCTTTCTTT
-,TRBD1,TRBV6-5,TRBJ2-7,CASAWTGSTYEQYF,TGTGCCAGCGCTTGGACAGGGTCGACCTACGAGCAGTACTTC
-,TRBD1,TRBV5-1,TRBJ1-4,CASSLGYIQGDNEKLFF,TGCGCCAGCAGCTTGGGATATATACAGGGGGACAATGAAAAACTGTTTTTT
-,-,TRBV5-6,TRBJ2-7,CASSRPRGSFYEQYF,TGTGCCAGCAGCCGTCCCCGGGGTTCGTTCTACGAGCAGTACTTC
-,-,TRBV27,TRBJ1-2,CASRLGQSNYGYTF,TGTGCCAGCAGACTAGGACAGAGTAACTATGGCTACACCTTC
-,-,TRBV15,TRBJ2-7,CATSGTTLGRRYF,TGTGCCACCAGCGGAACCACGTTAGGACGGAGGTACTTC
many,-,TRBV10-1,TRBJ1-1,CASSQDTNTEAFF,TGCGCCAGCAGTCAAGACACGAACACTGAAGCTTTCTTT
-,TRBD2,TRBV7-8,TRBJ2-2,CASSLTSGRTGELFF,TGTGCCAGCAGCTTAACTAGCGGGAGAACCGGGGAGCTGTTTTTT
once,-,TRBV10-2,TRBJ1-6,CASSREGEMNSPLHF,TGCGCCAGCAGCAGGGAAGGCGAAATGAATTCACCCCTCCACTTT
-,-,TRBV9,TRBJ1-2,CASSVEPLSGYTF,TGTGCCAGCAGCGTAGAACCGCTGAGCGGCTACACCTTC
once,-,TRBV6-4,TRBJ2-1,CASSDGRSSYNEQFF,TGTGCCAGCAGTGACGGGCGGAGCTCCTACAATGAGCAGTTCTTC
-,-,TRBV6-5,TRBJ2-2,CASRPRLRGGELFF,TGTGCCAGCAGACCCCGGCTCAGGGGCGGGGAGCTGTTTTTT
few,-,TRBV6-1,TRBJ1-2,CASSETGRDGYTF,TGTGCCAGCAGTGAAACGGGGAGGGATGGCTACACCTTC
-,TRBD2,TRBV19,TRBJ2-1,CASSILAGVEQFF,TGTGCCAGTAGTATCCTAGCGGGAGTTGAGCAGTTCTTC
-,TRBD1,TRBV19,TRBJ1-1,CASSGPGTANTEAFF,TGTGCCAGTAGTGGCCCCGGGACAGCTAACACTGAAGCTTTCTTT
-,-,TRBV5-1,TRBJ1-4,CASSLQHANEKLFF,TGCGCCAGCAGCTTGCAACATGCTAATGAAAAACTGTTTTTT
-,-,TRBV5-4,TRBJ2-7,CASSVVGSRGEQYF,TGTGCCAGCAGCGTCGTCGGATCGAGGGGCGAGCAGTACTTC
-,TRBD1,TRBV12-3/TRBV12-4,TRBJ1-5,CASSLTGVQPQHF,TGTGCCAGCAGCTTGACAGGGGTTCAGCCCCAGCATTTT
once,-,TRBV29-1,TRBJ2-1,CSVGLGGNNEQFF,TGCAGCGTTGGCTTAGGGGGGAACAATGAGCAGTTCTTC
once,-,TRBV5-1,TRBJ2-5,CASSSRPRAETQYF,TGCGCCAGCAGCTCCCGTCCCCGGGCAGAGACCCAGTACTTC
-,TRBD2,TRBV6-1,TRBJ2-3,CASSEEGSGRDTQYF,TGTGCCAGCAGTGAAGAGGGTAGCGGGAGAGATACGCAGTATTTT
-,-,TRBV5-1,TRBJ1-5,CASSPGGGGNQPQHF,TGCGCCAGCAGCCCCGGGGGGGGAGGCAATCAGCCCCAGCATTTT
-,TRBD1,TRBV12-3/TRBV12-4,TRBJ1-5,CASSRTGSQPQHF,TGTGCCAGCAGTCGGACAGGGAGTCAGCCCCAGCATTTT
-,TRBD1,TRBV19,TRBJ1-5,CASSMNHWGQRSNQPQHF,TGTGCCAGTAGTATGAATCATTGGGGACAGAGGAGCAATCAGCCCCAGCATTTT
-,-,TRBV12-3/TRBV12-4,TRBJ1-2,CASSPQGTSYTF,TGTGCCAGCAGCCCCCAGGGAACAAGCTACACCTTC
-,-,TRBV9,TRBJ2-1,CASSVGEGVYNEQFF,TGTGCCAGCAGCGTAGGTGAGGGCGTCTACAATGAGCAGTTCTTC
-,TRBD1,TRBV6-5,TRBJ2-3,CASRKLDRDQYF,TGTGCCAGCAGGAAACTCGACAGGGATCAGTATTTT
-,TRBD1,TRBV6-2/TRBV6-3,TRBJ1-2,CASSYPDREHGYTF,TGTGCCAGCAGTTACCCGGACAGGGAGCATGGCTACACCTTC
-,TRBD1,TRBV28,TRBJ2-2,CASGTGGVTGELFF,TGTGCCAGTGGGACAGGGGGCGTCACCGGGGAGCTGTTTTTT
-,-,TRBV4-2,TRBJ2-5,CASSQEADLKETQYF,TGTGCCAGCAGCCAAGAGGCCGATCTGAAAGAGACCCAGTACTTC
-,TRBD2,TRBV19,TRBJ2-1,CASSMFGGSGNEQFF,TGTGCCAGTAGTATGTTCGGGGGGTCTGGGAATGAGCAGTTCTTC
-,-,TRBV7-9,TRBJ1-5,CASSLSPNQPQHF,TGTGCCAGCAGCTTAAGTCCGAACCAGCCCCAGCATTTT